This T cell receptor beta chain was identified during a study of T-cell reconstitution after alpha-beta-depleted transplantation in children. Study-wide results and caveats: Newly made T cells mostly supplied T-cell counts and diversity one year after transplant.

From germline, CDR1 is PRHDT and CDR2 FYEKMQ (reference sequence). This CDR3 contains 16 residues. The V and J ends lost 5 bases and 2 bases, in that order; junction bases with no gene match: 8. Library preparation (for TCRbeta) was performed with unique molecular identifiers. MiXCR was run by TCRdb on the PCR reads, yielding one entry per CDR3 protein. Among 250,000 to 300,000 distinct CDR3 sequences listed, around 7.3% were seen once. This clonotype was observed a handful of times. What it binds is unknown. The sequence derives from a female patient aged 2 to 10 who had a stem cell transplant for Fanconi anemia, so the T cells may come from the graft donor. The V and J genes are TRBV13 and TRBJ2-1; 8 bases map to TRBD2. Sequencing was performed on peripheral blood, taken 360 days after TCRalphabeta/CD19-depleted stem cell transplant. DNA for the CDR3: TGTGCCAGCAGCGCACAGGACGGGGGGGCCTACAATGAGCAGTTCTTC. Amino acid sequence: CASSAQDGGAYNEQFF.